This TCR beta chain was sequenced during a study of blood T cell repertoires in COVID-19. Study background: T cells, B-cell-depleted T cells, or PBMCs provided the cDNA or gDNA that served as material.

Method: immunoSEQ multiplex PCR; TCRdb's copy keeps in-frame clones and lacks some. The table lists roughly 100,000 clones, roughly two thirds of them singletons, with approximately 6.3% in the top ten. V dropped 3 bases and J dropped 8 bases, with 7 bases sitting between them. The CDR3 is 11 amino acids. The germline CDR1 and CDR2 sequences are MDHEN and SYDVKM. The chain uses TRBV28 and TRBJ1-2, with D possibly matching TRBD1 (5 bases). This sequence originates from a man older than 75 with acute or convalescent COVID-19. The sample taken for sequencing was peripheral blood. This chain's CDR3 is CASSFWGGYTF. The CDR3 DNA follows: TGTGCCAGCAGTTTCTGGGGCGGCTACACCTTC.